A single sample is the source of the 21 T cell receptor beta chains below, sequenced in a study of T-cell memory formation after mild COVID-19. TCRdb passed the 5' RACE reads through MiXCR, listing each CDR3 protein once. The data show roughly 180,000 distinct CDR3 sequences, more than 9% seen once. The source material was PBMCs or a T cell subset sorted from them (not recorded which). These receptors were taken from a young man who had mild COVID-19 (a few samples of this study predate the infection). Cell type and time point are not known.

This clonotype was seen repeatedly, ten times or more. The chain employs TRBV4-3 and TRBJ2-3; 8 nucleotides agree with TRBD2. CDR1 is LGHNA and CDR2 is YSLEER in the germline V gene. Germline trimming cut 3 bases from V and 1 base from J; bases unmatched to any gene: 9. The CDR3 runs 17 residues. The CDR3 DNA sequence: TGCGCCAGCAGCCACGGTCGCGGGGGGCAACGCACAGATACGCAGTATTTT. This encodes CASSHGRGGQRTDTQYF.

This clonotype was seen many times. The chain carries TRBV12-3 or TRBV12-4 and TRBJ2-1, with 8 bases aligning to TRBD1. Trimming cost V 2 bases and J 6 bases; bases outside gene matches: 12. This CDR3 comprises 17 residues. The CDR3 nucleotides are TGTGCCAGCAGTTTAAAGGTACTCGGACAGGGCGGCAATGAGCAGTTCTTC. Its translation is CASSLKVLGQGGNEQFF.

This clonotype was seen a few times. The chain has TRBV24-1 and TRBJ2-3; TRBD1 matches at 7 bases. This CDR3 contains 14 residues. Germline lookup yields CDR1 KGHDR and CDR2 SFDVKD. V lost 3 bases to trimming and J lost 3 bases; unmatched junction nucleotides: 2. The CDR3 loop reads CATSDTGETDTQYF. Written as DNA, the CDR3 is TGTGCCACCAGTGATACAGGGGAGACAGATACGCAGTATTTT.

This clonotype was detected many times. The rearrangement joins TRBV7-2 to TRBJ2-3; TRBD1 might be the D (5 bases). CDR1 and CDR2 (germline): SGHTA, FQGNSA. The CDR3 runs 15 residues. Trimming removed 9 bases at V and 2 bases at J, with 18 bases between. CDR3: CARGAHLALTDTQYF. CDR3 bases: TGTGCCAGAGGGGCCCACCTGGCTCTCACAGATACGCAGTATTTT.

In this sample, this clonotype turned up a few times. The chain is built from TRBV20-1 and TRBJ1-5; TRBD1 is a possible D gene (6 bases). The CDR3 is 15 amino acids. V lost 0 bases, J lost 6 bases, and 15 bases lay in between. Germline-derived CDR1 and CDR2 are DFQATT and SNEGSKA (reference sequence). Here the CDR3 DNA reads TGCAGTGCTAGAGAGCTAGAAGGGGGTTCTCAGCCCCAGCATTTT. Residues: CSARELEGGSQPQHF.

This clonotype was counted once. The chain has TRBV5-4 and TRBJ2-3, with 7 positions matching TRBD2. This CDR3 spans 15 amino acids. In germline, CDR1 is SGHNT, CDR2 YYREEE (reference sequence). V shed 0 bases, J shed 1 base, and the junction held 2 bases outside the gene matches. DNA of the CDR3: TGTGCCAGCAGCTTGGGGGGGGGACGCACAGATACGCAGTATTTT. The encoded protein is CASSLGGGRTDTQYF.

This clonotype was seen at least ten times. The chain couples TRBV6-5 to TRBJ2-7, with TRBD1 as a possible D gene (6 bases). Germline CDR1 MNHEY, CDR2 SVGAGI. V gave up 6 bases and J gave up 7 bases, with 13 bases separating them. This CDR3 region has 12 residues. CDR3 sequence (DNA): TGTGCCAGCAGAGACAGGTTGGGAGAGCAGTACTTC. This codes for CASRDRLGEQYF.

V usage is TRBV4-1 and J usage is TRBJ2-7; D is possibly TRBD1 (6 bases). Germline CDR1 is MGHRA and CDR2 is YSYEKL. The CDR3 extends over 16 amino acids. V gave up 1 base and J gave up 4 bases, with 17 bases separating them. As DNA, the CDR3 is TGCGCCAGCAGCCAAGTTGGGGGCAGGCAGAAATACGAGCAGTACTTC. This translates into CASSQVGGRQKYEQYF.

CDR3: CASSVVGTGDTEAFF. DNA for the CDR3: TGTGCCAGCAGCGTAGTGGGGACAGGCGACACTGAAGCTTTCTTT. This chain uses TRBV9 with TRBJ1-1; 8 bases agree with TRBD1. CDR3 length: 15 residues. Germline values: CDR1 SGDLS, CDR2 YYNGEE. The junction had 4 bases not matched to a gene; V was cut back by 0 bases and J by 3 bases. Filled out from reference TRBV9 and TRBJ1-1, the complete variable domain reads DSGVTQTPKHLITATGQRVTLRCSPRSGDLSVYWYQQSLDQGLQFLIQYYNGEERAKGNILERFSAQQFPDLHSELNLSSLELGDSALYFCASSVVGTGDTEAFFGQGTRLTVV.

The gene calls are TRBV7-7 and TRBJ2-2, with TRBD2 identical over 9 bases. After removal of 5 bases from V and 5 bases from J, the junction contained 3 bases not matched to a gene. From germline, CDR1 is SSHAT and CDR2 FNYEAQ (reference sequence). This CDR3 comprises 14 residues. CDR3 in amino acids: CASSPSGGTGELFF. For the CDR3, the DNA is TGTGCCAGCAGCCCCAGCGGGGGGACCGGGGAGCTGTTTTTT.

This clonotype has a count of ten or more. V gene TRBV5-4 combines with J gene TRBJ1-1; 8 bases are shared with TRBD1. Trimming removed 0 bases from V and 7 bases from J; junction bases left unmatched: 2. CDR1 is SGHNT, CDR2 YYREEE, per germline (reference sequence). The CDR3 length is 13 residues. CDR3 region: CASSLGGTGEAFF. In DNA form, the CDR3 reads TGTGCCAGCAGCTTGGGTGGGACAGGTGAAGCTTTCTTT.

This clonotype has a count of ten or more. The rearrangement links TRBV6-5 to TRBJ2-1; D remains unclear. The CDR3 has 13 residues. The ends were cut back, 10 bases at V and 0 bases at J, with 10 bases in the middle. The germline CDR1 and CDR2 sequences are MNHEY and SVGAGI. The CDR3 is CATHAGSYNEQFF. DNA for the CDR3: TGTGCCACCCACGCCGGCTCCTACAATGAGCAGTTCTTC.

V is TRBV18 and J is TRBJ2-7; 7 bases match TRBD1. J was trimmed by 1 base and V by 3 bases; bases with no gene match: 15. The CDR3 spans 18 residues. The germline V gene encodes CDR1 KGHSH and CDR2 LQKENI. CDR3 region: CASSPFVHGRDRSYEQYF. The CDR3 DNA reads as TGTGCCAGCTCACCCTTCGTCCATGGCCGGGACAGATCCTACGAGCAGTACTTC.

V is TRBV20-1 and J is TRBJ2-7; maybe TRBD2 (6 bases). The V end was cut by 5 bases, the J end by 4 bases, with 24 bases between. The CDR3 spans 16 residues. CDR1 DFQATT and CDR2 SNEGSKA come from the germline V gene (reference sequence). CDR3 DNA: TGCAGTGCTTCTCCCGGGACTCGAAAGAGGACTTACGAGCAGTACGTC. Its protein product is CSASPGTRKRTYEQYV.

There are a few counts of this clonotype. The CDR3 protein is CASSRTSENTGELFF. For the CDR3, the DNA is TGTGCCAGCAGCCGGACTAGCGAGAACACCGGGGAGCTGTTTTTT. V is TRBV28 and J is TRBJ2-2; 9 bases are a match to TRBD2. The CDR3 runs 15 residues. The J segment lost 1 base and the V segment lost 6 bases, leaving 3 bases of the junction unmatched. Per germline, CDR1 MDHEN and CDR2 SYDVKM.

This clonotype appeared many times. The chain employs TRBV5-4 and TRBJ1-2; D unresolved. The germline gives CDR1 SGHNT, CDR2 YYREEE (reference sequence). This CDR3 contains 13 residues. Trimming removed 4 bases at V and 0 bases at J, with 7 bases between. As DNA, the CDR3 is TGTGCCAGCAGCCGAGATGCTAACTATGGCTACACCTTC. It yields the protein CASSRDANYGYTF.

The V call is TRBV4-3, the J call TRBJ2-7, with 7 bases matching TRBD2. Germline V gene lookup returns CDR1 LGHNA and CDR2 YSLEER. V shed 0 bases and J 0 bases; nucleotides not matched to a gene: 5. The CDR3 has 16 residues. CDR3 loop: CASSQDPSGVSYEQYV. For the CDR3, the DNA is TGCGCCAGCAGCCAAGACCCCAGCGGGGTCTCCTACGAGCAGTACGTC.

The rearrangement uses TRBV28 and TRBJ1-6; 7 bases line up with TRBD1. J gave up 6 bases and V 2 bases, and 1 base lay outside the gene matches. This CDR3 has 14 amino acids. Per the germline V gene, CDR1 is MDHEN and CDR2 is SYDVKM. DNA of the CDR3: TGTGCCAGCAGTTTAGACAGGGTTAATTCACCCCTCCACTTT. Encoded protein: CASSLDRVNSPLHF.

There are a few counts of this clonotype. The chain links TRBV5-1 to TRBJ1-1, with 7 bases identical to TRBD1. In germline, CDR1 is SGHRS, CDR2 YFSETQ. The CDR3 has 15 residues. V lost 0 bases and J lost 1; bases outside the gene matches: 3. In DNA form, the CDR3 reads TGCGCCAGCAGCTTGGGGACAGGATGGAACACTGAAGCTTTCTTT. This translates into CASSLGTGWNTEAFF.

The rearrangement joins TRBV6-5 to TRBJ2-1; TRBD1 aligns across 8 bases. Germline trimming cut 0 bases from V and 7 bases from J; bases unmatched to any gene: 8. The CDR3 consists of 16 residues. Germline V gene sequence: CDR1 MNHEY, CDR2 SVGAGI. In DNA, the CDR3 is TGTGCCAGCAGTTACTCGATTCAGGGGGCGGGGAATGAGCAGTTCTTC. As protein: CASSYSIQGAGNEQFF.

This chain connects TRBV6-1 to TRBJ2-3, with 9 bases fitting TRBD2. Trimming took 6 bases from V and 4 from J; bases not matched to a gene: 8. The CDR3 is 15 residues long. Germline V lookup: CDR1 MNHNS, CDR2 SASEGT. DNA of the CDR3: TGTGCCAGCAGAGCTCTTAGCGGGGGCTCAGATACGCAGTATTTT. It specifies CASRALSGGSDTQYF.